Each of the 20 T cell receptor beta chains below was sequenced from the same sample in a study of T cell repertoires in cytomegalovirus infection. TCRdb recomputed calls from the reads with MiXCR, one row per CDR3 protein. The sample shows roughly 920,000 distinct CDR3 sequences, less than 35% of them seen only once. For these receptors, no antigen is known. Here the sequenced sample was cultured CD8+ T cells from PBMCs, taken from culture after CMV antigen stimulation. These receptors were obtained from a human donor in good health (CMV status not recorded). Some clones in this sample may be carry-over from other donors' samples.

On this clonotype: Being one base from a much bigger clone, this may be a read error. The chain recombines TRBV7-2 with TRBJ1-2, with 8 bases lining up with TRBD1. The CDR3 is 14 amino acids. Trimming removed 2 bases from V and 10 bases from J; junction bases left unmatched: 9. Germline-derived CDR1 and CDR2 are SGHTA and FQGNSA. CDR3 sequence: CASSLPTGVDDYTF. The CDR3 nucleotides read TGTGCCAGCAGCTTACCGACAGGGGTGGATGACTACACCTTC.

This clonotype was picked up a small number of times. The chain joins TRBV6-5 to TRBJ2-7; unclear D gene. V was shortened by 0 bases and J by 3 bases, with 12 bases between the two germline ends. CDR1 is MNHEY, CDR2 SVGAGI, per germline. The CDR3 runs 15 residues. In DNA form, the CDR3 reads TGTGCCAGCAGTTACTCGTCCACGGCCAGCTACGAGCAGTACTTC. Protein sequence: CASSYSSTASYEQYF.

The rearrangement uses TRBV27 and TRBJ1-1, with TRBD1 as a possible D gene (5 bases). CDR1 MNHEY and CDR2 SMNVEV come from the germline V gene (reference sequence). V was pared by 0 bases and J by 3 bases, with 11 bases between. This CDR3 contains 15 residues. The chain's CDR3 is CASSLSPGLDTEAFF. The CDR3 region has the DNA TGTGCCAGCAGTTTATCCCCGGGGCTTGACACTGAAGCTTTCTTT.

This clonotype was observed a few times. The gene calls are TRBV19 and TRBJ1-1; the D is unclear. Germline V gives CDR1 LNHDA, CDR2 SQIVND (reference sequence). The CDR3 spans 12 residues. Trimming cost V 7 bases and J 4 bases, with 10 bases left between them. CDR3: CASKPGSTEAFF. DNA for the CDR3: TGTGCCAGTAAACCGGGAAGCACTGAAGCTTTCTTT.

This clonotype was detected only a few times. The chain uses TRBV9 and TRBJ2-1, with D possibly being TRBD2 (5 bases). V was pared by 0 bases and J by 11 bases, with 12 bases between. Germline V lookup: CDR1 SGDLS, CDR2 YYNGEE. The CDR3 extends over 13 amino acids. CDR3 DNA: TGTGCCAGCAGCGTAGGGTCAGAGGGAAAGCAGTTCTTC. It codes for CASSVGSEGKQFF.

The CDR3, as DNA: TGTGCCAGCACGACAGGGGAATATGGCTACACCTTC. Residues: CASTTGEYGYTF. The chain is built from TRBV7-3 and TRBJ1-2; 8 positions match TRBD1. J gave up 5 bases and V 7 bases, and 3 bases lay outside the gene matches. Germline CDR1 SGHTA, CDR2 FQGTGA. There are 12 residues in the CDR3.

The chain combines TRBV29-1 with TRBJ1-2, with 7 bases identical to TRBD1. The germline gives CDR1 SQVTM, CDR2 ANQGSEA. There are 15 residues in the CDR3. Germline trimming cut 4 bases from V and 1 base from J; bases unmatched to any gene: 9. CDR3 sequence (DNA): TGCAGCGTTGGATGGACAGGCCTGAATAACTATGGCTACACCTTC. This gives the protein CSVGWTGLNNYGYTF.

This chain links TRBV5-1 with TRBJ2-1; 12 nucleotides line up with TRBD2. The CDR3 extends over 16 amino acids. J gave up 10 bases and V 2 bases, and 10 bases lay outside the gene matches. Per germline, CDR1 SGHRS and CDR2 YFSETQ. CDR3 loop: CASSLLAGGPFGEQFF. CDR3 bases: TGCGCCAGCAGCTTACTAGCGGGGGGACCTTTTGGGGAGCAGTTCTTC.

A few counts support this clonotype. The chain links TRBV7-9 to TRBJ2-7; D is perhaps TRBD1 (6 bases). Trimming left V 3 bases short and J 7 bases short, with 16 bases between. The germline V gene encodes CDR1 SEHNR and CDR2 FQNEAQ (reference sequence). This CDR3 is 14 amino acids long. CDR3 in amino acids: CASSLGAGLREQYV. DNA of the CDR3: TGTGCCAGCAGCTTGGGGGCAGGGTTACGGGAGCAGTACGTC.

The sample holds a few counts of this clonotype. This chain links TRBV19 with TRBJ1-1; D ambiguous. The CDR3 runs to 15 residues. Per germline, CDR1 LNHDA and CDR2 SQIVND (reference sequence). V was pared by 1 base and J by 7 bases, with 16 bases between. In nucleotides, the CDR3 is TGTGCCAGTAGTATAGCCCGGACCGCTAGACTTGAAGCTTTCTTT. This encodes CASSIARTARLEAFF.

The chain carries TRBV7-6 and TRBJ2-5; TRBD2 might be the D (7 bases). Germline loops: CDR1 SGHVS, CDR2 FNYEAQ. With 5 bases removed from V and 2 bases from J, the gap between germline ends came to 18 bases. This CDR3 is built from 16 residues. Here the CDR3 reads CASSDLRGREQETQYF. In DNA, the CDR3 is TGTGCCAGCAGCGACCTGCGGGGGCGGGAACAAGAGACCCAGTACTTC.

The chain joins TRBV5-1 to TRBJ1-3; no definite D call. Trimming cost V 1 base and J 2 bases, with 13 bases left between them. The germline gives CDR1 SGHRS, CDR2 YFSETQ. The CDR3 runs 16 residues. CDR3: CASSLMAEETGNTIYF. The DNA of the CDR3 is TGCGCCAGCAGCTTGATGGCGGAGGAGACTGGAAACACCATATATTTT.

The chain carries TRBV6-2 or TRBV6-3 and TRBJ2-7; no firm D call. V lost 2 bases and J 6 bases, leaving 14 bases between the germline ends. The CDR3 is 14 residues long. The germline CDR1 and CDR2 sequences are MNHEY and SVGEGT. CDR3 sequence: CASSYLSSLREQYF. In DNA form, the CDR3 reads TGTGCCAGCAGTTACCTATCCTCTTTACGCGAGCAGTACTTC.

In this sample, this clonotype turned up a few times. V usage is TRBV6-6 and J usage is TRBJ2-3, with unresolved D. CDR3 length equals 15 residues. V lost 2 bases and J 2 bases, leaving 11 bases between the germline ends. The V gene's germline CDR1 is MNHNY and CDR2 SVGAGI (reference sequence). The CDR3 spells CASSYLSRLTDTQYF. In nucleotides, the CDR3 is TGTGCCAGCAGTTACCTGAGTAGGCTCACAGATACGCAGTATTTT.

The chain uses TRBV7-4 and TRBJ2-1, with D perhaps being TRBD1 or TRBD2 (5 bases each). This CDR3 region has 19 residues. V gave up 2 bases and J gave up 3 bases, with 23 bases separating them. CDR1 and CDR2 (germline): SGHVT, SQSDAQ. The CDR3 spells CASSLIRGTINDYYNEQFF. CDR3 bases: TGTGCCAGCAGCTTAATCCGGGGCACCATAAATGATTACTACAATGAGCAGTTCTTC.

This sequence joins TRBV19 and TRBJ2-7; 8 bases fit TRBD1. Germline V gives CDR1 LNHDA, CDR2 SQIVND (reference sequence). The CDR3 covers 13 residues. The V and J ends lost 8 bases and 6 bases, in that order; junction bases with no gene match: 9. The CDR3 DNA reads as TGTGCCAGTGCGGGACGGACAGGGCTCGAGCAGTACTTC. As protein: CASAGRTGLEQYF.

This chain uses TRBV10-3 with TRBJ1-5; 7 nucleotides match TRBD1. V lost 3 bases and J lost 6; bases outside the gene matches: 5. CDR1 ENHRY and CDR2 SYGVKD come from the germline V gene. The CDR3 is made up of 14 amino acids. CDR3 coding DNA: TGTGCCATCAGTGATGTAGGGGGCGGTCAGCCCCAGCATTTT. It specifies CAISDVGGGQPQHF.

The CDR3 here is CASSYSERRTGFYLNYGYTF. The DNA of the CDR3 is TGTGCCAGCAGTTACTCAGAGCGAAGGACAGGGTTTTATCTAAACTATGGCTACACCTTC. J is TRBJ1-2 and V is TRBV6-8; 8 bases fit TRBD1. CDR1 and CDR2 from the germline V gene are MNHGY and SAAAGT. CDR3 length equals 20 residues. Trimming at V came to 0 bases and at J to 2 bases, leaving 17 bases not matched to a gene.

CDR3 sequence reads: CASSPDLSNQPQHF. CDR3 DNA sequence: TGTGCCAGCAGCCCGGACCTTAGCAATCAGCCCCAGCATTTT. The chain joins TRBV6-4 to TRBJ1-5, with no clear D. Per the germline V gene, CDR1 is MRHNA and CDR2 is SNTAGT. The CDR3 length is 14 residues. With 6 bases removed from V and 0 bases from J, the gap between germline ends came to 9 bases.

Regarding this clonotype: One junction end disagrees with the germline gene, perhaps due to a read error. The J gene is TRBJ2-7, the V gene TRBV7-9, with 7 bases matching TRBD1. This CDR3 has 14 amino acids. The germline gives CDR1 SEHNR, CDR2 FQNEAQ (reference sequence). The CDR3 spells CVSSLTDRDYEQYF. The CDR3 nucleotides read TGTGTCAGCAGCTTGACTGACAGGGACTACGAGCAGTACTTC.